This entry lists 23 T cell receptor beta chains sequenced from one sample in a study of blood T cell repertoires in COVID-19. Assay: immunoSEQ multiplex PCR; the TCRdb copy retains only in-frame clones and omits some. The sample includes around 330,000 clones, 90% seen only once; the top ten take 2% to 3%. Sequenced material: PBMCs or T cells enriched from blood (not recorded which). The receptors here all came from a man aged 55-75 years who had recovered from COVID-19.

The chain joins TRBV9 to TRBJ1-4, with TRBD1 identical over 7 bases. Germline CDR1 SGDLS, CDR2 YYNGEE. The CDR3 runs 15 residues. The junction had 16 bases not matched to a gene; V was cut back by 3 bases and J by 14 bases. The DNA for the CDR3 is TGTGCCAGCAGCGGGGGGGACAGTGCGGGAAGGAGTCTGTTTTTT. Translated: CASSGGDSAGRSLFF.

The genes are TRBV24-1 and TRBJ2-2; 7 bases agree with TRBD1. CDR3 length: 12 residues. Losses at the gene ends were 11 bases for V and 5 bases for J; bases not matched to a gene: 4. Germline V CDR1 and CDR2: KGHDR, SFDVKD. CDR3 loop: CASAGGTGELFF. In DNA form, the CDR3 reads TGTGCCAGTGCAGGGGGTACCGGGGAGCTGTTTTTT.

The chain links TRBV27 to TRBJ2-2; D ambiguous. This CDR3 comprises 14 residues. Trimming removed 0 bases at V and 3 bases at J, with 5 bases between. CDR1 is MNHEY, CDR2 SMNVEV, per germline (reference sequence). The CDR3 DNA sequence: TGTGCCAGCAGTTTATCCCCCTACACCGGGGAGCTGTTTTTT. This translates into CASSLSPYTGELFF.

The chain is built from TRBV10-3 and TRBJ1-2; D possibly corresponds to TRBD1 (6 bases). The CDR3 covers 12 residues. V lost 6 bases to trimming and J lost 8 bases, with 13 bases between them. Per germline, CDR1 ENHRY and CDR2 SYGVKD. In nucleotides, the CDR3 is TGTGCCATCAGCAACAGGGCTCCGGGCTACACCTTC. Protein product: CAISNRAPGYTF.

V and J are TRBV4-3 and TRBJ1-5, with a weak D call TRBD1 (6 bases). Looked up from germline, CDR1 is LGHNA and CDR2 is YSLEER. The CDR3 has 16 amino acids. The V end was cut by 0 bases, the J end by 8 bases, with 17 bases between. The CDR3 spells CASSQDRWSGDKPQHF. The CDR3 DNA reads TGCGCCAGCAGCCAAGATAGGTGGTCAGGGGATAAGCCCCAGCATTTT.

The rearrangement links TRBV5-4 to TRBJ1-2; D remains ambiguous. Germline loops: CDR1 SGHNT, CDR2 YYREEE (reference sequence). This CDR3 comprises 14 residues. Between the trimmed V and J ends, which lost 1 base and 4 bases, there was a span of 11 bases. This CDR3 reads CASSLSSLLYGYTF. The CDR3 region has the DNA TGTGCCAGCAGCTTGAGTAGTCTACTCTATGGCTACACCTTC.

The chain uses TRBV25-1 and TRBJ1-1; D remains ambiguous. Germline values: CDR1 MGHDK, CDR2 SYGVNS. CDR3 length: 13 residues. The ends were cut back, 4 bases at V and 0 bases at J, with 6 bases in the middle. The CDR3 DNA follows: TGTGCCAGCAGTGGGACTCTGAACACTGAAGCTTTCTTT. Its protein product is CASSGTLNTEAFF.

The chain carries TRBV5-5 and TRBJ1-1; unclear D gene. V lost 0 bases and J lost 12, with 12 bases in between. Germline V lookup: CDR1 SGHKS, CDR2 YYEKEE (reference sequence). There are 12 residues in the CDR3. CDR3 amino acids: CASSLASRNTFF. DNA for the CDR3: TGTGCCAGCAGCTTGGCTTCTCGTAACACTTTCTTT.

This CDR3 reads CASSLLAGSLDTQYF. The CDR3 nucleotides are TGTGCCAGCAGTTTATTGGCGGGGAGCTTAGATACGCAGTATTTT. The chain combines TRBV27 with TRBJ2-3; D perhaps matches TRBD2 (6 bases). Trimming took 1 base from V and 5 from J, leaving 13 bases between them. The V gene's germline CDR1 is MNHEY and CDR2 SMNVEV (reference sequence). The CDR3 is made up of 15 amino acids.

This sequence joins TRBV6-5 and TRBJ1-1, with a tentative D call TRBD1 (5 bases). This CDR3 is built from 12 residues. V shed 7 bases and J shed 0 bases, with 6 bases lying between them. The germline CDR1 and CDR2 sequences are MNHEY and SVGAGI. CDR3 sequence: CASKTVNTEAFF. Written as DNA, the CDR3 is TGTGCCAGCAAGACAGTGAACACTGAAGCTTTCTTT.

This chain joins TRBV29-1 and TRBJ2-7; maybe TRBD1 (5 bases). V was trimmed by 4 bases and J by 0 bases, leaving 16 bases between them. This CDR3 has 15 amino acids. Germline V gene data show CDR1 as SQVTM and CDR2 as ANQGSEA. The CDR3 spells CSVAGWGRSSYEQYF. DNA for the CDR3: TGCAGCGTTGCAGGGTGGGGAAGGAGCTCCTACGAGCAGTACTTC.

In DNA, the CDR3 is TGTGCCCTATTCGGCTTGGGCAACTTTGGAAACACCATATATTTT. Translating it yields CALFGLGNFGNTIYF. The chain joins TRBV30 to TRBJ1-3; no clear D. The ends were cut back, 8 bases at V and 3 bases at J, with 20 bases in the middle. Germline V CDR1 and CDR2: GTSNPN, SVGIG (reference sequence). The CDR3 contains 15 residues.

This clone was recorded only once. The CDR3 spells CASSPNSGRGAFF. For the CDR3, the DNA is TGTGCCAGCAGTCCGAATAGCGGGCGGGGAGCTTTCTTT. V and J are TRBV9 and TRBJ1-1; the D is unclear. CDR1 and CDR2 from the germline V gene are SGDLS and YYNGEE. This CDR3 has 13 residues. The germline V and J ends were trimmed by 5 bases and 10 bases, with 18 bases remaining between them.

The V call is TRBV2, the J call TRBJ1-2; possibly TRBD1 for D (5 bases). Trimming left V 3 bases short and J 2 bases short, with 7 bases between. CDR1 is SNHLY and CDR2 is FYNNEI in the germline V gene. The CDR3 is 13 residues long. The CDR3 bases are TGTGCCAGCAGTGACAACAGGAACTATGGCTACACCTTC. Protein product: CASSDNRNYGYTF.

The rearrangement joins TRBV7-3 to TRBJ2-1; TRBD1 matches at 9 bases. Germline assignment: CDR1 SGHTA and CDR2 FQGTGA. V was clipped by 6 bases and J by 7 bases; unmatched bases: 10. CDR3 size: 15 residues. CDR3 bases: TGTGCCAGCAGTCAGGGGGACAGGGCAAGAAATGAGCAGTTCTTC. This sequence encodes CASSQGDRARNEQFF.

The CDR3 spells CAWSGTGYNSPLHF. The CDR3 nucleotides read TGTGCCTGGAGTGGCACGGGGTACAATTCACCCCTCCACTTT. The rearrangement uses TRBV30 and TRBJ1-6; D is ambiguous. The CDR3 covers 14 residues. Looked up from germline, CDR1 is GTSNPN and CDR2 is SVGIG (reference sequence). With 1 base removed from V and 7 bases from J, the gap between germline ends came to 11 bases. The whole variable domain, remainder taken from reference TRBV30 and TRBJ1-6, is SQTIHQWPATLVQPVGSPLSLECTVEGTSNPNLYWYRQAAGRGLQLLFYSVGIGQISSEVPQNLSASRPQDRQFILSSKKLLLSDSGFYLCAWSGTGYNSPLHFGNGTRLTVT.

This clone was recorded only once. The chain recombines TRBV6-1 with TRBJ2-5, with TRBD2 matching 12 bases. V shed 3 bases and J 4 bases; nucleotides not matched to a gene: 3. The CDR3 runs to 15 residues. Germline values: CDR1 MNHNS, CDR2 SASEGT. CDR3 amino acids: CASSETSGRSETQYF. The CDR3 coding sequence is TGTGCCAGCAGTGAGACTAGCGGGAGATCAGAGACCCAGTACTTC.

This chain uses TRBV30 with TRBJ1-5; 8 nucleotides match TRBD1. This CDR3 region has 15 residues. Germline V gene lookup returns CDR1 GTSNPN and CDR2 SVGIG (reference sequence). Germline trimming cut 2 bases from V and 6 bases from J; bases unmatched to any gene: 9. The CDR3 here is CAWSFGGTGGQPQHF. The CDR3 nucleotides read TGTGCCTGGAGTTTTGGGGGGACAGGAGGTCAGCCCCAGCATTTT.

This clone was recorded once. This rearrangement joins TRBV4-1 to TRBJ1-2; TRBD1 is a possible D gene (5 bases). This CDR3 has 15 amino acids. The germline gives CDR1 MGHRA, CDR2 YSYEKL. V lost 0 bases and J 2 bases, leaving 10 bases between the germline ends. The DNA of the CDR3 is TGCGCCAGCAGCCAAGACACCAGGGCGAACTATGGCTACACCTTC. Its protein product is CASSQDTRANYGYTF.

The chain has TRBV7-2 and TRBJ1-2, with a possible D match to TRBD1 (5 bases). This CDR3 contains 14 residues. V was shortened by 3 bases and J by 2 bases, with 10 bases between the two germline ends. Germline CDR1 and CDR2: SGHTA and FQGNSA. The CDR3 DNA reads as TGTGCCAGCAGCTTCCAAAACAGGAACTATGGCTACACCTTC. Amino acids: CASSFQNRNYGYTF.

The rearrangement uses TRBV9 and TRBJ2-3; D may be TRBD1 (6 bases). V was shortened by 0 bases and J by 1 base, with 12 bases between the two germline ends. The CDR3 contains 16 residues. Germline CDR1 and CDR2: SGDLS and YYNGEE. The CDR3 loop reads CASSVAARGGTDTQYF. The DNA of the CDR3 is TGTGCCAGCAGCGTAGCCGCCAGGGGCGGCACAGATACGCAGTATTTT.

This chain joins TRBV27 and TRBJ2-7, with 7 bases lining up with TRBD1. The trim removed 5 bases at V and 2 bases at J, leaving 3 bases unmatched. The germline CDR1 and CDR2 sequences are MNHEY and SMNVEV (reference sequence). The CDR3 sequence is 13 residues long. In nucleotides, the CDR3 is TGTGCCAGCAGTCCGACAGGGCCCTACGAGCAGTACTTC. Its protein is CASSPTGPYEQYF.

The chain joins TRBV7-2 to TRBJ1-1; tentative D call: TRBD1 (6 bases). Germline V lookup: CDR1 SGHTA, CDR2 FQGNSA. V lost 1 base and J 8 bases, leaving 11 bases between the germline ends. The CDR3 sequence is 13 residues long. Here the CDR3 DNA reads TGTGCCAGCAGCTTAGTTCAGGGGCTGGAAGCTTTCTTT. Its translation: CASSLVQGLEAFF.